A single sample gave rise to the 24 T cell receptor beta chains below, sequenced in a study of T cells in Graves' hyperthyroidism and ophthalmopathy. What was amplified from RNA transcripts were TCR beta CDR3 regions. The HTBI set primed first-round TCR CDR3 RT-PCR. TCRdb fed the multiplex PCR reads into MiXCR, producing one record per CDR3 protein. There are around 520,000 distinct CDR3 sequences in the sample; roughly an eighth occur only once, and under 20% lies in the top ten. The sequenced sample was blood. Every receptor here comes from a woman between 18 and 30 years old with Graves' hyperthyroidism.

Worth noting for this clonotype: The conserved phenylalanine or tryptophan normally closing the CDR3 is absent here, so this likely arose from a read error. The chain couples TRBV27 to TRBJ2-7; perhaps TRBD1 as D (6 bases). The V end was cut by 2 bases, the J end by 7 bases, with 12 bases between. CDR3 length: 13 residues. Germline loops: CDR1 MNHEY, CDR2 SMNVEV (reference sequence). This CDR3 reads CASSLVGGWEQYL. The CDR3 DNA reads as TGTGCCAGCAGTTTAGTAGGGGGTTGGGAGCAGTACCTC.

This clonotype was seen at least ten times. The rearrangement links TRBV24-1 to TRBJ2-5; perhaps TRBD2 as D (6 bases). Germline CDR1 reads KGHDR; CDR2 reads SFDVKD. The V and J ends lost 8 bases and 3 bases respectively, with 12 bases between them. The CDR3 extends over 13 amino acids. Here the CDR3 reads CATTGTGEETQYF. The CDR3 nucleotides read TGTGCCACCACGGGAACGGGGGAAGAGACCCAGTACTTC.

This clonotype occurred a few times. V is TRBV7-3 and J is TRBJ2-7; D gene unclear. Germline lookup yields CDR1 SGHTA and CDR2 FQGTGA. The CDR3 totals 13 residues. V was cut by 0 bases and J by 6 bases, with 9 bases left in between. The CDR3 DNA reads TGTGCCAGCAGCTTAACGGGTGGCGGCGAGCAGTACTTC. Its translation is CASSLTGGGEQYF.

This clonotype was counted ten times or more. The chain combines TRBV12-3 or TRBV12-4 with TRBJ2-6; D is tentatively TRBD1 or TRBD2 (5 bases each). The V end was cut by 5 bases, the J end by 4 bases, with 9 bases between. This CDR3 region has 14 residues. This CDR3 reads CASSPGTGANVLTF. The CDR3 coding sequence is TGTGCCAGCAGTCCAGGGACCGGGGCCAACGTCCTGACTTTC.

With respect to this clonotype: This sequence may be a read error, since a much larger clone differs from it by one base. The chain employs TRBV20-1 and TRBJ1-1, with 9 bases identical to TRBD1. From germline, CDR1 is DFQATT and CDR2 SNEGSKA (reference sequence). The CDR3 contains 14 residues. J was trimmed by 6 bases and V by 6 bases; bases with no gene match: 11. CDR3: CSATSGDRASEAFF. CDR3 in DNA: TGCAGTGCAACCTCTGGGGACAGGGCGTCTGAAGCTTTCTTT.

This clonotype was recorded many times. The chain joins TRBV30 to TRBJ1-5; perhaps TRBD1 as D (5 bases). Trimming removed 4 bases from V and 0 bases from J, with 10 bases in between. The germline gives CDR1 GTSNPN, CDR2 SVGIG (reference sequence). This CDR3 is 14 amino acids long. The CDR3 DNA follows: TGTGCCTGGACCCAAGGGGTTAGCAATCAGCCCCAGCATTTT. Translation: CAWTQGVSNQPQHF.

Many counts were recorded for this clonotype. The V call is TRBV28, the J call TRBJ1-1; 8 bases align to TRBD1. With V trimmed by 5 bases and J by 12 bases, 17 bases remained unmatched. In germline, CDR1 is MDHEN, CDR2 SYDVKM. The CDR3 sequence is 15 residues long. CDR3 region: CASSLGTGGSSGSFF. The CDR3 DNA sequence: TGTGCCAGCAGTCTGGGAACAGGGGGTTCCAGTGGGTCTTTCTTT.

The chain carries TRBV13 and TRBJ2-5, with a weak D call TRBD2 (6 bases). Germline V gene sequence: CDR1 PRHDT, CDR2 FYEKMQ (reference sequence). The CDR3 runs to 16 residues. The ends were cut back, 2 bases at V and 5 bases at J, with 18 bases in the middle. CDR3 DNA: TGTGCCAGCAGCTTATGGTCGGGGAGGTTAAGGGAGACCCAGTACTTC. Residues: CASSLWSGRLRETQYF. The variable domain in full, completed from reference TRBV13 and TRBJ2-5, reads AAGVIQSPRHLIKEKRETATLKCYPIPRHDTVYWYQQGPGQDPQFLISFYEKMQSDKGSIPDRFSAQQFSDYHSELNMSSLELGDSALYFCASSLWSGRLRETQYFGPGTRLLVL.

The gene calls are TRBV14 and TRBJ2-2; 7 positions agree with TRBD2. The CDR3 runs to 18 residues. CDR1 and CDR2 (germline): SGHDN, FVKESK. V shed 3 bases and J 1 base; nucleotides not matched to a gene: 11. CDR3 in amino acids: CASSHRAGLAVNTGELFF. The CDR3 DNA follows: TGTGCCAGCAGCCATCGTGCTGGGCTAGCGGTGAACACCGGGGAGCTGTTTTTT.

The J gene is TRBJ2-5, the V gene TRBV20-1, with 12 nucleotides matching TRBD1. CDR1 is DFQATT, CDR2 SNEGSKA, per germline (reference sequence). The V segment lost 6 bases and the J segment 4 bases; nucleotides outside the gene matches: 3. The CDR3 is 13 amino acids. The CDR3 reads CSARDRGPETQYF. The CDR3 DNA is TGCAGTGCCCGGGACAGGGGGCCAGAGACCCAGTACTTC.

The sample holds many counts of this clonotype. The DNA of the CDR3 is TGTGCCTGGAGCCCGGACCTGGGTTCACCCCTCCACTTT. Encoded protein: CAWSPDLGSPLHF. The chain combines TRBV30 with TRBJ1-6; D is ambiguous. This CDR3 has 13 amino acids. V lost 3 bases and J 9 bases, leaving 12 bases between the germline ends. In germline, CDR1 is GTSNPN, CDR2 SVGIG (reference sequence).

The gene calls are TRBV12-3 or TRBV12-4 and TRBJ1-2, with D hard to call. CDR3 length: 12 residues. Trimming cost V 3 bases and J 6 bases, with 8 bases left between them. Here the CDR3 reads CASSFTSDGYTF. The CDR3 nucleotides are TGTGCCAGCAGTTTTACTAGTGATGGCTACACCTTC.

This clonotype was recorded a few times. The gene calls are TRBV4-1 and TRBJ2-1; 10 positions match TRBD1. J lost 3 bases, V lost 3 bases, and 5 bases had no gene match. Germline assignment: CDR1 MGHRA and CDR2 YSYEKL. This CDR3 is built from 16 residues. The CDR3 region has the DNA TGCGCCAGCAGCCATGGCGGGACAGGGGTCTACAATGAGCAGTTCTTC. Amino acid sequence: CASSHGGTGVYNEQFF.

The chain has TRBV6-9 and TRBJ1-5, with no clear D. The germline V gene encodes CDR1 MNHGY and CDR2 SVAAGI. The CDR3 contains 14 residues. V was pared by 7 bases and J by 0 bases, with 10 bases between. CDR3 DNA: TGTGCCAGCACTTGGGCTTATAGCAATCAGCCCCAGCATTTT. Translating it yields CASTWAYSNQPQHF.

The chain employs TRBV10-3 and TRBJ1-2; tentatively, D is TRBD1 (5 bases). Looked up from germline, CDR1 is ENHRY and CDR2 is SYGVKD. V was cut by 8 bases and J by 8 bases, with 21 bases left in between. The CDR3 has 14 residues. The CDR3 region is CAIPADTRLGGYTF. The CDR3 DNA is TGTGCCATCCCGGCGGACACTCGGTTGGGGGGCTACACCTTC.

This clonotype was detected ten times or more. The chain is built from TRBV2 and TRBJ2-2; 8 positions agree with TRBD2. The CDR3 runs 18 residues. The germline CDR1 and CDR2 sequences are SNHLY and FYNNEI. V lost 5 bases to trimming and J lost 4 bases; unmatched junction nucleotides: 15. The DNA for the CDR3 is TGTGCCAGCAGTCCGGGACTAACGGGAGGGCGGGGCACCGGGGAGCTGTTTTTT. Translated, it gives CASSPGLTGGRGTGELFF.

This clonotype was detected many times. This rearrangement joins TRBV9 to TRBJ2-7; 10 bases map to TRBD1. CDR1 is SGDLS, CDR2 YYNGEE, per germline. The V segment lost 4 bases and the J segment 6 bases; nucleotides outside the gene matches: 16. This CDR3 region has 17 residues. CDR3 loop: CASSPQTGGVLKGEQYF. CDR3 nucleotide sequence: TGTGCCAGCAGCCCTCAGACAGGGGGCGTATTGAAGGGCGAGCAGTACTTC.

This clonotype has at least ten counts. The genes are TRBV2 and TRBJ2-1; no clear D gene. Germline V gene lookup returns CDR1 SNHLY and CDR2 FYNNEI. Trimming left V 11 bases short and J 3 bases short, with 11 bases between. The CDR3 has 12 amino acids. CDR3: CALGPGYNEQFF. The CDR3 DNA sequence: TGTGCCCTAGGGCCAGGCTACAATGAGCAGTTCTTC.

CDR3 region: CSAIRGPPANTGELFF. The DNA of the CDR3 is TGCAGTGCCATCCGTGGACCGCCTGCGAACACCGGGGAGCTGTTTTTT. This sequence joins TRBV20-1 and TRBJ2-2; D not resolved. CDR3 size: 16 residues. V lost 6 bases to trimming and J lost 0 bases, with 17 bases between them. Looked up from germline, CDR1 is DFQATT and CDR2 is SNEGSKA (reference sequence).

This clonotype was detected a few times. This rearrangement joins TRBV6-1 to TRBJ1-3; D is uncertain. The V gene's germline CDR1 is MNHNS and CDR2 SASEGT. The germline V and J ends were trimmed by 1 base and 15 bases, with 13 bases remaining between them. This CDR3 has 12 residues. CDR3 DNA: TGTGCCAGCAGTGAAGTGGCGGGAGAGGAATATTTT. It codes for CASSEVAGEEYF.

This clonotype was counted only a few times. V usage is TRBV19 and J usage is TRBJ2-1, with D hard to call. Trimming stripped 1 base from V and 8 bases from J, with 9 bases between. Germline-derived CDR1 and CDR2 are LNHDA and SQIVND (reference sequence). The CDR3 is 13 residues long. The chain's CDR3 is CASSIAGRDEQFF. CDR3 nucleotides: TGTGCCAGTAGTATAGCGGGTCGCGATGAGCAGTTCTTC. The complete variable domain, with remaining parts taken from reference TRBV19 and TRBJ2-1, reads DGGITQSPKYLFRKEGQNVTLSCEQNLNHDAMYWYRQDPGQGLRLIYYSQIVNDFQKGDIAEGYSVSREKKESFPLTVTSAQKNPTAFYLCASSIAGRDEQFFGPGTRLTVL.

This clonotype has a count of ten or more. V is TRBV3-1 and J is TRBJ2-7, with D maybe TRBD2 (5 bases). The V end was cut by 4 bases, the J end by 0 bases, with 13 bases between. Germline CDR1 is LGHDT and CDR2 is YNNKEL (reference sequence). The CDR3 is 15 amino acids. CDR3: CASSPSRGISYEQYV. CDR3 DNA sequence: TGTGCCAGCAGCCCTTCTCGAGGGATCTCCTACGAGCAGTACGTC.

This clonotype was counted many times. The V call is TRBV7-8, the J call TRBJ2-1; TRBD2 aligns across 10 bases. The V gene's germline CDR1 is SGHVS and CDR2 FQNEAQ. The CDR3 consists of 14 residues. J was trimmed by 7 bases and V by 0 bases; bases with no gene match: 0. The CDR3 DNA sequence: TGTGCCAGCAGCTTAGCGACTAGCGGGAATGAGCAGTTCTTC. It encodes CASSLATSGNEQFF.

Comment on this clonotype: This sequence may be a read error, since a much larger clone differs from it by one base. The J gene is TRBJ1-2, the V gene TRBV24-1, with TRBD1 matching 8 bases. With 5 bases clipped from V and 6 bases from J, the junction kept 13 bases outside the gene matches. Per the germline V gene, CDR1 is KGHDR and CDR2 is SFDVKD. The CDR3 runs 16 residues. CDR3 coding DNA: TGTGCCACCAGTGTACCCAGGGGGCCAGCCCGAAATGGCTACACCTTC. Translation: CATSVPRGPARNGYTF.